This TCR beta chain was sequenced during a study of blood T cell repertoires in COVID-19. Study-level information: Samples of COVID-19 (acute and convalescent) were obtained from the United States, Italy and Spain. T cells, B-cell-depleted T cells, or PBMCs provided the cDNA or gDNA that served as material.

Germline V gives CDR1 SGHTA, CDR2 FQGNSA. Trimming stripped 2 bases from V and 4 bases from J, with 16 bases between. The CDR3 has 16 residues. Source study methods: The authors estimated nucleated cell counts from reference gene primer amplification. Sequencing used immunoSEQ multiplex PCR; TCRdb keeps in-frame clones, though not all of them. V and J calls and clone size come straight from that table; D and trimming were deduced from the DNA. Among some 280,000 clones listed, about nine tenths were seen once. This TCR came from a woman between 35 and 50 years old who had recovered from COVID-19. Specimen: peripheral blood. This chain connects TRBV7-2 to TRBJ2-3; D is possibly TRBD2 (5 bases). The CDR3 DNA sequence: TGTGCCAGCAGCTTAAGACTATTAGTCGGCGCAGATACGCAGTATTTT. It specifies CASSLRLLVGADTQYF.